This T cell receptor (beta chain) was documented in a study of PD-1 blockade in classical Hodgkin lymphoma. Points from the study as a whole: Anyone who began nivolumab under 1 year after ASCT was excluded.

The method was immunoSEQ multiplex PCR; TCRdb's version includes in-frame clones alone and lacks a portion of them. Here the sample spans 60,000 or so clones, roughly nine tenths being singletons. All the patients suffered relapse after autologous stem cell transplantation, and brentuximab vedotin exposure differed. The CDR3 is made up of 16 amino acids. As regards this clone: Its antigen is as yet unknown.

The sequencing used peripheral blood mononuclear cells (PBMCs), collected at baseline. The V gene is TRBV12-1, the J gene TRBJ2-7; the D call of TRBD1 is as the table states it, not checked on the DNA. TRBV12-1 is listed as a pseudogene. The clonotype comes from a human donor with classical Hodgkin lymphoma. Here the CDR3 DNA reads TGTGCCAGCAGCTCTCCTGGCAGGGGCCTATTCTACGAGCAGTACTTC. It is translated as CASSSPGRGLFYEQYF.